The next 7 T cell receptor beta chains were all read from a single sample in a study of blood T cell repertoires in COVID-19. TCRdb's table, derived via immunoSEQ multiplex PCR, lists solely in-frame clones and lacks some. Of 70,000 to 95,000 clones listed, roughly 80% are singletons. The sequenced sample was peripheral blood. These receptors were collected from a man in his fifties or sixties with COVID-19, enrolled during active disease.

The V gene is TRBV6-5, the J gene TRBJ2-5; D possibly corresponds to TRBD1 (5 bases). The CDR3 has 14 amino acids. Trimming removed 4 bases at V and 5 bases at J, with 14 bases between. Per germline, CDR1 MNHEY and CDR2 SVGAGI. The CDR3 protein is CASSLGRGGETQYF. CDR3 sequence (DNA): TGTGCCAGCAGTTTGGGTAGGGGTGGTGAGACCCAGTACTTC.

The chain recombines TRBV5-5 with TRBJ1-1; possible D gene TRBD1, 6 bases. Germline V lookup: CDR1 SGHKS, CDR2 YYEKEE (reference sequence). The V gene lost 0 bases and the J gene lost 4 bases, with 10 bases spanning the gap. The CDR3 spans 14 residues. The CDR3 reads CASSLEGVSTEAFF. The DNA of the CDR3 is TGTGCCAGCAGCTTGGAGGGGGTGAGCACTGAAGCTTTCTTT.

This clone was seen only a few times. This chain joins TRBV13 and TRBJ1-3; D not certain. The V end was cut by 2 bases, the J end by 5 bases, with 13 bases between. The CDR3 has 15 residues. Germline V gives CDR1 PRHDT, CDR2 FYEKMQ (reference sequence). CDR3 sequence: CASSLMTLGRNTIYF. As DNA, the CDR3 is TGTGCCAGCAGCTTAATGACACTCGGGAGAAACACCATATATTTT.

J is TRBJ1-6 and V is TRBV25-1, with TRBD1 as a possible D gene (6 bases). The germline gives CDR1 MGHDK, CDR2 SYGVNS. With 7 bases removed from V and 5 bases from J, the gap between germline ends came to 12 bases. The CDR3 loop spans 14 amino acids. CDR3 DNA: TGTGCCAGCAAGACGGACAGTAATAATTCACCCCTCCACTTT. Its protein product is CASKTDSNNSPLHF.

The rearrangement joins TRBV5-1 to TRBJ1-6; 8 positions agree with TRBD1. V lost 4 bases and J lost 7; bases outside the gene matches: 10. Per the germline V gene, CDR1 is SGHRS and CDR2 is YFSETQ. The CDR3 is 16 amino acids. In DNA form, the CDR3 reads TGCGCCAGCAGCCGTCAGACAGGGGCCGAAAATTCACCCCTCCACTTT. This gives the protein CASSRQTGAENSPLHF.

The chain couples TRBV6-5 to TRBJ2-5, with 8 bases lining up with TRBD1. The germline CDR1 and CDR2 sequences are MNHEY and SVGAGI. CDR3 length equals 14 residues. V gave up 6 bases and J gave up 5 bases; unmatched junction bases: 8. Here the CDR3 reads CASRKRTGTETQYF. CDR3 coding DNA: TGTGCCAGCAGAAAACGGACAGGGACGGAGACCCAGTACTTC.

This clone was picked up a small number of times. The chain recombines TRBV7-2 with TRBJ2-3, with a weak D call TRBD2 (6 bases). Trimming took off 1 base at V and 8 bases at J, with 10 bases between the two ends. This CDR3 is 13 amino acids long. The germline V gene encodes CDR1 SGHTA and CDR2 FQGNSA. CDR3 nucleotide sequence: TGTGCCAGCAGCTTAGAGACTAGGGGTACGCAGTATTTT. Translated: CASSLETRGTQYF.